Listed below are T cell receptor beta chains from one sample, sequenced in a study of shared clonotypes between healthy human individuals. Produced via immunoSEQ multiplex PCR; TCRdb's table is partial and in-frame only. The sample holds hundreds of thousands of clones; less than 80% are singletons and the top ten take 1.5% to 2%. The sequenced sample consisted of memory CD4+ T cells sorted from blood. These receptors all stem from a woman in her thirties in good health. CDR3s include the opening cysteine and the closing phenylalanine or tryptophan. D genes are given only for firm matches. Expanded clones get a size class; other rows say once, few or many, or leave the size out.

V	D	J	size	DNA	CDR3
TRBV2	.	TRBJ1-1	.	TGTGCCAGCAGTGCTACAGGGCTGGGAACTGAAGCTTTCTTT	CASSATGLGTEAFF
TRBV4-2	TRBD1	TRBJ2-1	.	TGTGCCAGCAGCCGTGACAGGGGCCATTTCGATGAGCAGTTCTTC	CASSRDRGHFDEQFF
TRBV4-1	.	TRBJ1-2	.	TGCGCCAGCAGCCAAGATACCGGGACCTACGAAGGCTATGGCTACACCTTC	CASSQDTGTYEGYGYTF
TRBV28	.	TRBJ1-5	.	TGTGCCAGCATGATAGGGTCGCGGTCGCCCCAGCATTTT	CASMIGSRSPQHF
TRBV27	.	TRBJ1-1	.	TGTGCCAGCAGGGGTGTGGGCACAATGAACACTGAAGCTTTCTTT	CASRGVGTMNTEAFF
TRBV5-1	TRBD2	TRBJ2-1	.	TGCGCCAGCAGAGCGGGAGGGACCTACAATGAGCAGTTCTTC	CASRAGGTYNEQFF
TRBV5-1	.	TRBJ2-5	.	TGCGCCAGCAGCTTTCGGGCCGACCAAGAGACCCAGTACTTC	CASSFRADQETQYF
TRBV28	TRBD1	TRBJ1-4	.	TGTGCCAGCAGTTCAGTGAACAGGGGCAAGACTACTGGGGAAAAACTGTTTTTT	CASSSVNRGKTTGEKLFF
TRBV6-6	.	TRBJ1-2	.	TGTGCCAGCAGCTCCGAAAAATTGGGGACGGACTACACCTTC	CASSSEKLGTDYTF
TRBV19	.	TRBJ1-5	.	TGTGCCAGTCGGACAAAAGGATCGGGTTTGCAGCCCCAGCATTTT	CASRTKGSGLQPQHF
TRBV11-2	TRBD2	TRBJ2-1	.	TGTGCCAGCAGCTTTGGGCTAGCGGGCTCCCCCTCCTACAATGAGCAGTTCTTC	CASSFGLAGSPSYNEQFF
TRBV5-1	TRBD2	TRBJ2-2	.	TGCGCCAGCAGCTTCGTAGCGGGAGGCCCCTCTGCTGGGGAGCTGTTTTTT	CASSFVAGGPSAGELFF
TRBV29-1	.	TRBJ1-3	once	TGCAGCGTGGAAACAGGGATCTCTGGAAACACCATATATTTT	CSVETGISGNTIYF
TRBV28	.	TRBJ2-7	.	TGTGCCAGCAGTTTTGGGGGGCTGAGGGAGCAGTACTTC	CASSFGGLREQYF
TRBV2	.	TRBJ2-1	once	TGTGCCAGCAGTGAGGGGACAATTCCTAATGAGCAGTTCTTC	CASSEGTIPNEQFF
TRBV10-1	TRBD1	TRBJ1-1	.	TGCGCCAGCAGCCGACGACAGGGGGCCGGCACTGAAGCTTTCTTT	CASSRRQGAGTEAFF
TRBV6-5	.	TRBJ2-7	.	TGTGCCAGCCGATCCCCTTTTCAGGGGTTCAACGAGCAGTACTTC	CASRSPFQGFNEQYF
TRBV28	.	TRBJ1-2	once	TGTGCCAGCAGGAGAAACCCAGGTTATGGCTACACCTTC	CASRRNPGYGYTF
TRBV5-8	.	TRBJ2-3	few	TGTGCCAGCAGCCGGCGGGCAGATACGCAGTATTTT	CASSRRADTQYF
TRBV28	.	TRBJ2-5	.	TGTGCCAGCAGAGACGGGAGAGAACAAGAGACCCAGTACTTC	CASRDGREQETQYF
TRBV28	.	TRBJ1-4	.	TGTGCCAGCAGTTTAGGCGGGACGACTAATGAAAAACTGTTTTTT	CASSLGGTTNEKLFF
TRBV5-1	.	TRBJ2-3	.	TGCGCCAGCAGCGCAAGCGGAACTAGCACAGATACGCAGTATTTT	CASSASGTSTDTQYF
TRBV4-1	.	TRBJ1-2	.	TGCGCCAGCAGCCCCTCCGGGACAAGAGACTATGGCTACACCTTC	CASSPSGTRDYGYTF
TRBV28	TRBD1	TRBJ2-1	.	TGTGCCAGCAGTTTATGGCCCTCTACAGGGGACAATGAGCAGTTCTTC	CASSLWPSTGDNEQFF
TRBV6-5	TRBD2	TRBJ2-5	few	TGTGCCAGCAGTTACTCGAGCGGGGGACAAGAGACCCAGTACTTC	CASSYSSGGQETQYF
TRBV18	.	TRBJ1-5	.	TGTGCCAGCTCACCCAATCGCCAGCCCCAGCATTTT	CASSPNRQPQHF
TRBV25-1	.	TRBJ1-3	.	TGTGCCAGCAGTGAATCAGGAGGGAGGCCCTCTGGAAACACCATATATTTT	CASSESGGRPSGNTIYF
TRBV5-8	.	TRBJ1-1	.	TGTGCCAGCAGCTTGGGGGTAATGAACACTGAAGCTTTCTTT	CASSLGVMNTEAFF
TRBV2	.	TRBJ2-5	.	TGTGCCAGCAGACGAAGGGATACCCACCAAGAGACCCAGTACTTC	CASRRRDTHQETQYF
TRBV5-1	TRBD1	TRBJ1-2	few	TGCGCCAGCAGCGTTCCGGGACAGGGAGGACTATTTGATGGCTACACCTTC	CASSVPGQGGLFDGYTF
TRBV29-1	TRBD1	TRBJ1-2	.	TGCAGCGTTGATGGGGACAGTAACTATGGCTACACCTTC	CSVDGDSNYGYTF
TRBV5-1	.	TRBJ1-4	few	TGCGCCAGCAGCTTGGGGCAGACTCATGAAAAACTGTTTTTT	CASSLGQTHEKLFF
TRBV7-9	.	TRBJ2-7	few	TGTGCCAGCAGGGAGGGGGGAACAGGCTACGAGCAGTACTTC	CASREGGTGYEQYF
TRBV28	.	TRBJ2-7	.	TGTGCCAGCAGTTTGAGGGGCCTCGAGCAGTACTTC	CASSLRGLEQYF
TRBV28	.	TRBJ2-6	.	TGTGCCAGCAGAAAAGACCCTCCAGCTGGGGCCAACGTCCTGACTTTC	CASRKDPPAGANVLTF
TRBV7-9	.	TRBJ2-7	.	TGTGCCAGCAGCTTAGCTGGGGAGGTCTACGAGCAGTACTTC	CASSLAGEVYEQYF